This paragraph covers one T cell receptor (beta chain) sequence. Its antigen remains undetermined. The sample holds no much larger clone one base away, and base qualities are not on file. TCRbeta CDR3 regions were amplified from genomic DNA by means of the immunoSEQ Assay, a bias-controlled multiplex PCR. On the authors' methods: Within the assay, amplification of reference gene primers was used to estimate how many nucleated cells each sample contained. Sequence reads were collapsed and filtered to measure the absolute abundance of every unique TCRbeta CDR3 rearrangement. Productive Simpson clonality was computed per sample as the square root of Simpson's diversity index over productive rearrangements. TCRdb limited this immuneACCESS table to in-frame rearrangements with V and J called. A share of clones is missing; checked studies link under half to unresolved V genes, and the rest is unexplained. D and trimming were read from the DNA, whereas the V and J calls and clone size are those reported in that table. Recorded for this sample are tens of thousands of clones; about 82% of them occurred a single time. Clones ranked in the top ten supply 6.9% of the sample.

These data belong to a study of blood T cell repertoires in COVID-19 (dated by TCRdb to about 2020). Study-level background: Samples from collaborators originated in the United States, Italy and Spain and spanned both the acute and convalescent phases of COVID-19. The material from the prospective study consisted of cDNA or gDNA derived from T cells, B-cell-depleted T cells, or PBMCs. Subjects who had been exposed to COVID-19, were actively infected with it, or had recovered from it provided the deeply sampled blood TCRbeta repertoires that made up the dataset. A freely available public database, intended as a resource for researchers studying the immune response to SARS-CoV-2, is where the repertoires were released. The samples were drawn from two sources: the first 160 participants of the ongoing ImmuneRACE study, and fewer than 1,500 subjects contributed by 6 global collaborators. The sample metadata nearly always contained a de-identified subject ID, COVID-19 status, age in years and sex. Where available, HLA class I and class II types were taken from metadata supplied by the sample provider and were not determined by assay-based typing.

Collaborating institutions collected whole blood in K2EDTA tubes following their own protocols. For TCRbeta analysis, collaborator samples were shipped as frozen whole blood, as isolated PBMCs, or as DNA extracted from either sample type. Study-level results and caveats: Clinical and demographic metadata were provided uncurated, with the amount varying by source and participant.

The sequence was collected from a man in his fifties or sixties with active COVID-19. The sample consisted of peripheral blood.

The sequence in DNA is TGTGCCAGCAGCTTAGAGGGGGGACGGCACTACGAGCAGTACTTC. This is translated as CASSLEGGRHYEQYF. The rearrangement combines TRBV11-3 with TRBJ2-7; TRBD2 is a possible D gene, resting on 6 matching bases. Trimming removed 0 bases from V and 3 bases from J, leaving 12 bases between the germline ends. Based on the germline V gene, the CDR1 and CDR2 sequences are SGHNT and YENEEA. Inclusive of the bounding cysteine and phenylalanine, the CDR3 is 15 residues long. CDR3 DNA is the only sequence kept; it has 45 bases, read in frame from the first base.